This T cell receptor (beta chain) was identified in a study of graft-versus-host responses after intestinal transplantation. The CDR3 covers 16 residues. Germline CDR1 is LGHNA and CDR2 is YNFKEQ. V was pared by 3 bases and J by 2 bases, with 2 bases of the junction left unmatched. Sequencing was performed with immunoSEQ multiplex PCR; in TCRdb, only in-frame clones are kept and a portion is missing. The sample includes 6,500 to 7,500 clones, roughly 24% seen only once; the top ten take roughly 4%. The source material was alloreactive CD4+ T cells from a mixed lymphocyte reaction culture, sampled before transplantation. Subset meaning: CFSE-low proliferating T cells sorted from roughly 6-day pre-transplant mixed lymphocyte reaction (GvH or HvG direction). This TCR was recovered from a human patient who was an organ donor for intestinal transplantation. The chain carries TRBV4-2 and TRBJ2-2; 11 nucleotides line up with TRBD2. The CDR3 region has the DNA TGTGCCAGCAGCCAGACTAGCGGGACCAACACCGGGGAGCTGTTTTTT. Its translation: CASSQTSGTNTGELFF.